One and the same sample provided the 27 T cell receptor beta chains below, sequenced in a study of blood T cell repertoires in COVID-19. Libraries were prepared by immunoSEQ multiplex PCR; TCRdb keeps only in-frame clonotypes and omits some of them. The data hold more than 200,000 clones, with approximately 80% observed a single time. The sample comprised PBMCs or T cells enriched from blood (not recorded which). These receptor sequences come from a middle-aged woman with acute COVID-19.

The chain is built from TRBV28 and TRBJ1-2; 10 bases align to TRBD1. CDR1 MDHEN and CDR2 SYDVKM come from the germline V gene. The V and J ends lost 3 bases and 7 bases, in that order; junction bases with no gene match: 11. CDR3 length: 16 residues. The DNA of the CDR3 is TGTGCCAGCAGTTTCTCGCACCCGGGACAGGGGTCTGGCTACACCTTC. As protein: CASSFSHPGQGSGYTF.

CDR3 residues: CASSDGQGARNTIYF. The CDR3 coding sequence is TGCGCCAGCAGTGATGGGCAGGGGGCCCGAAACACCATATATTTT. The rearrangement links TRBV10-1 to TRBJ1-3; 8 nucleotides align to TRBD1. From germline, CDR1 is WNHNN and CDR2 SYGVQD (reference sequence). This CDR3 contains 15 residues. V lost 3 bases, J lost 5 bases, and 6 bases stayed unmatched.

The chain recombines TRBV10-2 with TRBJ2-7; 8 bases are a match to TRBD2. Trimming took 10 bases from V and 5 from J; bases not matched to a gene: 13. The CDR3 is 14 amino acids. The V gene's germline CDR1 is WSHSY and CDR2 SAAADI. CDR3 DNA: TGCGCCACCAAACCGGGACTAGGAAGGGACGAGCAGTACTTC. This codes for CATKPGLGRDEQYF.

V gene TRBV24-1 combines with J gene TRBJ2-2; D possibly corresponds to TRBD2 (5 bases). Per the germline V gene, CDR1 is KGHDR and CDR2 is SFDVKD. This CDR3 is built from 14 residues. The V and J ends lost 9 bases and 1 base respectively, with 11 bases between them. The CDR3 DNA reads as TGTGCCACCTTTCCTAGCAGGAACACCGGGGAGCTGTTTTTT. This translates into CATFPSRNTGELFF.

This rearrangement joins TRBV6-5 to TRBJ1-1; a weak D match, TRBD1 (6 bases). The V gene's germline CDR1 is MNHEY and CDR2 SVGAGI. V shed 2 bases and J shed 3 bases, with 10 bases lying between them. The CDR3 sequence is 14 residues long. CDR3 sequence reads: CASSYNRADTEAFF. In DNA form, the CDR3 reads TGTGCCAGCAGTTACAACAGGGCTGACACTGAAGCTTTCTTT.

The chain joins TRBV7-3 to TRBJ2-7; 10 nucleotides match TRBD2. After removal of 5 bases from V and 3 bases from J, the junction contained 7 bases not matched to a gene. This CDR3 is 15 amino acids long. Germline lookup yields CDR1 SGHTA and CDR2 FQGTGA. The CDR3 here is CASSILAGENYEQYF. The CDR3 DNA reads as TGTGCCAGCAGCATCCTAGCGGGAGAGAACTACGAGCAGTACTTC.

In its sample, this clone was seen a few times. This same CDR3 is encoded by further DNA sequences in the sample. The V and J genes are TRBV19 and TRBJ2-3; TRBD2 matches at 11 bases. Germline V CDR1 and CDR2: LNHDA, SQIVND (reference sequence). CDR3 length: 16 amino acids. With V trimmed by 5 bases and J by 1 base, 5 bases remained unmatched. The CDR3 reads CASSLSGRVGTDTQYF. The CDR3 DNA reads TGTGCCAGTAGTCTTAGCGGGAGGGTTGGCACAGATACGCAGTATTTT. Filled out from reference TRBV19 and TRBJ2-3, the complete variable domain reads DGGITQSPKYLFRKEGQNVTLSCEQNLNHDAMYWYRQDPGQGLRLIYYSQIVNDFQKGDIAEGYSVSREKKESFPLTVTSAQKNPTAFYLCASSLSGRVGTDTQYFGPGTRLTVL.

The V call is TRBV9, the J call TRBJ1-6; no firm D call. V lost 4 bases, J lost 8 bases, and 19 bases lay in between. The CDR3 consists of 16 residues. Germline CDR1 and CDR2: SGDLS and YYNGEE. The chain's CDR3 is CASSNSQPTLDSPLHF. CDR3 bases: TGTGCCAGCAGCAACAGCCAACCGACCTTGGATTCACCCCTCCACTTT.

This clone was counted a few times. V and J are TRBV11-2 and TRBJ2-7, with 11 nucleotides matching TRBD2. Losses at the gene ends were 0 bases for V and 1 base for J; bases not matched to a gene: 5. Germline CDR1 is SGHAT and CDR2 is FQNNGV. The CDR3 covers 17 residues. The CDR3 protein is CASSLELAGAKSYEQYF. CDR3 bases: TGTGCCAGCAGCTTAGAACTAGCGGGGGCCAAATCCTACGAGCAGTACTTC.

The chain has TRBV30 and TRBJ2-7; D unclear. Trimming took 4 bases from V and 3 from J, leaving 10 bases between them. Germline CDR1 reads GTSNPN; CDR2 reads SVGIG (reference sequence). The CDR3 has 12 amino acids. The CDR3 sequence: CAWNPGSYEQYF. CDR3 in DNA: TGTGCCTGGAACCCTGGTAGCTACGAGCAGTACTTC. Based on the CDR3 plus reference TRBV30 and TRBJ2-7, the full variable domain is SQTIHQWPATLVQPVGSPLSLECTVEGTSNPNLYWYRQAAGRGLQLLFYSVGIGQISSEVPQNLSASRPQDRQFILSSKKLLLSDSGFYLCAWNPGSYEQYFGPGTRLTVT.

The chain carries TRBV28 and TRBJ2-5, with 7 bases matching TRBD2. CDR1 is MDHEN and CDR2 is SYDVKM in the germline V gene. The CDR3 spans 15 residues. V gave up 7 bases and J gave up 2 bases; unmatched junction bases: 10. The CDR3, as DNA: TGTGCCAGCATTCCCCGAGGGAGGGAGCAAGAGACCCAGTACTTC. Its protein product is CASIPRGREQETQYF.

The rearrangement uses TRBV24-1 and TRBJ2-4, with 8 positions matching TRBD1. Germline V gene lookup returns CDR1 KGHDR and CDR2 SFDVKD. Trimming removed 3 bases from V and 0 bases from J; junction bases left unmatched: 9. The CDR3 loop spans 18 amino acids. The chain's CDR3 is CATSDDDRGGVAKNIQYF. The CDR3 coding sequence is TGTGCCACCAGTGATGACGACAGGGGCGGTGTAGCCAAAAACATTCAGTACTTC.

The gene calls are TRBV11-3 and TRBJ2-1; the D is unclear. The germline V gene has CDR1 SGHNT and CDR2 YENEEA. Trimming cost V 5 bases and J 9 bases, with 8 bases left between them. The length of the CDR3 is 11 residues. CDR3 in DNA: TGTGCCAGCAGCGATAGCCTTGAGCAGTTCTTC. The encoded protein is CASSDSLEQFF.

The CDR3 reads CASSRPTGLYGYTF. The CDR3 coding sequence is TGTGCCAGCAGCCGACCGACAGGGCTCTATGGCTACACCTTC. The gene calls are TRBV28 and TRBJ1-2, with 7 bases lining up with TRBD1. This CDR3 is 14 amino acids long. V lost 6 bases, J lost 4 bases, and 8 bases stayed unmatched. In germline, CDR1 is MDHEN, CDR2 SYDVKM.

This clone was found once. The CDR3: CASSRGRNTEAFF. The CDR3 coding sequence is TGTGCCAGCTCACGGGGCAGGAACACTGAAGCTTTCTTT. V gene TRBV18 combines with J gene TRBJ1-1, with a possible D match to TRBD1 (5 bases). V gave up 4 bases and J gave up 1 base, with 7 bases separating them. Germline CDR1 and CDR2: KGHSH and LQKENI. The CDR3 totals 13 residues.

The rearrangement links TRBV28 to TRBJ1-5; D unresolved. From germline, CDR1 is MDHEN and CDR2 SYDVKM. Trimming stripped 8 bases from V and 1 base from J, with 12 bases between. The CDR3 loop spans 14 amino acids. The CDR3 DNA follows: TGTGCCAGCGATGAGCCGGGGAGCAATCAGCCCCAGCATTTT. The encoded protein is CASDEPGSNQPQHF. Looking up the rest from reference TRBV28 and TRBJ1-5 gives the full variable domain: DVKVTQSSRYLVKRTGEKVFLECVQDMDHENMFWYRQDPGLGLRLIYFSYDVKMKEKGDIPEGYSVSREKKERFSLILESASTNQTSMYLCASDEPGSNQPQHFGDGTRLSIL.

The V call is TRBV2, the J call TRBJ2-1, with 9 nucleotides matching TRBD1. The J segment lost 7 bases and the V segment lost 4 bases, leaving 11 bases of the junction unmatched. Germline CDR1 reads SNHLY; CDR2 reads FYNNEI. The CDR3 length is 16 residues. The CDR3: CASSGPRDRAGNEQFF. CDR3 bases: TGTGCCAGCAGTGGCCCCAGGGACAGGGCTGGGAATGAGCAGTTCTTC.

This clone was seen once. V and J are TRBV7-3 and TRBJ1-1; 9 bases line up with TRBD1. The CDR3 contains 14 residues. After removal of 2 bases from V and 7 bases from J, the junction contained 5 bases not matched to a gene. Germline V gene lookup returns CDR1 SGHTA and CDR2 FQGTGA. The CDR3 region is CASSLQQGQGEAFF. CDR3 nucleotide sequence: TGTGCCAGCAGCTTACAGCAGGGACAGGGTGAAGCTTTCTTT.

V gene TRBV2 combines with J gene TRBJ1-1; tentative D call: TRBD1 (6 bases). The V gene's germline CDR1 is SNHLY and CDR2 FYNNEI. The CDR3 covers 13 residues. With 7 bases removed from V and 5 bases from J, the gap between germline ends came to 14 bases. CDR3 region: CASKVGALTEAFF. CDR3 DNA sequence: TGTGCCAGCAAAGTGGGGGCCCTAACTGAAGCTTTCTTT.

The chain couples TRBV18 to TRBJ1-1; D remains ambiguous. Germline CDR1 is KGHSH and CDR2 is LQKENI. The CDR3 has 14 amino acids. V lost 0 bases and J 6 bases, leaving 11 bases between the germline ends. This chain's CDR3 is CASSPPKELSEAFF. DNA for the CDR3: TGTGCCAGCTCACCACCGAAGGAGTTGTCTGAAGCTTTCTTT.

V usage is TRBV14 and J usage is TRBJ2-2; 9 bases are shared with TRBD1. V lost 2 bases, J lost 5 bases, and 3 bases stayed unmatched. The CDR3 spans 15 residues. CDR1 is SGHDN and CDR2 is FVKESK in the germline V gene. The CDR3 spells CASSQHRGRTGELFF. CDR3 DNA sequence: TGTGCCAGCAGCCAACACAGGGGGCGGACCGGGGAGCTGTTTTTT.

The chain combines TRBV5-1 with TRBJ1-2, with 8 bases fitting TRBD1. Trimming at V came to 4 bases and at J to 7 bases, leaving 9 bases not matched to a gene. This CDR3 is built from 14 residues. From germline, CDR1 is SGHRS and CDR2 YFSETQ. The CDR3 sequence is CASSISGTGSGYTF. DNA of the CDR3: TGCGCCAGCAGCATATCCGGGACAGGTAGTGGCTACACCTTC.

The chain carries TRBV5-1 and TRBJ1-1; D gene ambiguous. In germline, CDR1 is SGHRS, CDR2 YFSETQ. This CDR3 has 14 amino acids. The V and J ends lost 2 bases and 1 base respectively, with 9 bases between them. CDR3 sequence: CASSFGIPNTEAFF. The CDR3 bases are TGCGCCAGCAGCTTCGGTATCCCGAACACTGAAGCTTTCTTT.

The CDR3 DNA reads as TGTGCCAGTAGCGCTAACAGGGATCTCTTACAGGAGCCCCAGCATTTT. Translating gives CASSANRDLLQEPQHF. The gene calls are TRBV19 and TRBJ1-5, with a weak D call TRBD1 (6 bases). V lost 6 bases to trimming and J lost 8 bases, with 23 bases between them. The CDR3 runs 16 residues. Germline V lookup: CDR1 LNHDA, CDR2 SQIVND (reference sequence).

The chain carries TRBV7-2 and TRBJ2-4; unclear D gene. V lost 5 bases, J lost 3 bases, and 11 bases lay in between. The CDR3 is 14 amino acids. The germline V gene encodes CDR1 SGHTA and CDR2 FQGNSA. The CDR3 loop reads CASSHQRSKNIQYF. The CDR3 nucleotides read TGTGCCAGCAGCCATCAGAGGAGCAAAAACATTCAGTACTTC.

The gene calls are TRBV23-1 and TRBJ2-3; no definite D call. TRBV23-1 is assigned to the ORF class and has an uncertain function. The CDR3 contains 14 residues. V shed 6 bases and J shed 2 bases, with 12 bases lying between them. As DNA, the CDR3 is TGCGCCAGCAGGCCGACTGGCTTCACAGATACGCAGTATTTT. Its protein is CASRPTGFTDTQYF.

The chain employs TRBV28 and TRBJ2-1; the match to TRBD2 covers 7 bases. The J segment lost 3 bases and the V segment lost 5 bases, leaving 4 bases of the junction unmatched. The CDR3 extends over 14 amino acids. Germline V gene sequence: CDR1 MDHEN, CDR2 SYDVKM. The CDR3, as DNA: TGTGCCAGCAGTAAGTGGGAGGGCTACAATGAGCAGTTCTTC. Amino acid sequence: CASSKWEGYNEQFF.